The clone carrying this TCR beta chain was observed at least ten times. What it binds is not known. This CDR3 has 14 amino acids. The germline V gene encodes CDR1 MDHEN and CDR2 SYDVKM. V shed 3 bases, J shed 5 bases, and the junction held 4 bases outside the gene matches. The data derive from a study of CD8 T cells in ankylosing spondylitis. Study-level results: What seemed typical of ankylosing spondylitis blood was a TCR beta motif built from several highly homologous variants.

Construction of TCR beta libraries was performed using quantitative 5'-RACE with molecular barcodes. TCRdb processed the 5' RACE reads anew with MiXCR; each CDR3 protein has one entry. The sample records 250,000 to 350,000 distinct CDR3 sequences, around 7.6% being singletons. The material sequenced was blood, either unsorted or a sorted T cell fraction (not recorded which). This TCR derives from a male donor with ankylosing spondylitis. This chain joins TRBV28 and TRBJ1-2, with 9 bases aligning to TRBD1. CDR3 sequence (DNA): TGTGCCAGCAGTTTGGACAGGGGAAATTATGGCTACACCTTC. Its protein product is CASSLDRGNYGYTF.